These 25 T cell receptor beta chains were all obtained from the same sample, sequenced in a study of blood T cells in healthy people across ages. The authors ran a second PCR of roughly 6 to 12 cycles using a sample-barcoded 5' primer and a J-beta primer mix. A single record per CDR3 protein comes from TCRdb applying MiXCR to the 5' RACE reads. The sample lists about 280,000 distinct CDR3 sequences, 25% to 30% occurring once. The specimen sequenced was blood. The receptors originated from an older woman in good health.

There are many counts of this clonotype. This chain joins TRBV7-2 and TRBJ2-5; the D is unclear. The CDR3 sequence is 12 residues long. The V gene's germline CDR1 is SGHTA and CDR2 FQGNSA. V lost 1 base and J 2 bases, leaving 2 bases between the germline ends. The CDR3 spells CASSLVQETQYF. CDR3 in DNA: TGTGCCAGCAGCTTAGTTCAAGAGACCCAGTACTTC.

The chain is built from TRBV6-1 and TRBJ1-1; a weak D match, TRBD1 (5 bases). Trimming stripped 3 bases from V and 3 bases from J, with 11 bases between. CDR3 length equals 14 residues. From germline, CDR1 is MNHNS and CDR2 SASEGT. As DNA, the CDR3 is TGTGCCAGCAGTGAGGTGGGGGTAGACACTGAAGCTTTCTTT. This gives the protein CASSEVGVDTEAFF.

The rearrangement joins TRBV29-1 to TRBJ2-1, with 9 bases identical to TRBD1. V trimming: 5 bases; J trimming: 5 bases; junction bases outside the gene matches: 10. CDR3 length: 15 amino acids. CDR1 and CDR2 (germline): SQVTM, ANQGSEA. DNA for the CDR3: TGCAGCGTTAGGCGGTTGGGACAGGGAGACAATGAGCAGTTCTTC. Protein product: CSVRRLGQGDNEQFF.

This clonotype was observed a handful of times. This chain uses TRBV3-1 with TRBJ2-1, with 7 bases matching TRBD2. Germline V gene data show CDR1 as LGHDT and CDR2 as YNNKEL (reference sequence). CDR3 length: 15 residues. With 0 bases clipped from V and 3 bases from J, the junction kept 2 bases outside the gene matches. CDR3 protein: CASSQDGGFYNEQFF. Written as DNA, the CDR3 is TGTGCCAGCAGCCAAGACGGGGGGTTCTACAATGAGCAGTTCTTC.

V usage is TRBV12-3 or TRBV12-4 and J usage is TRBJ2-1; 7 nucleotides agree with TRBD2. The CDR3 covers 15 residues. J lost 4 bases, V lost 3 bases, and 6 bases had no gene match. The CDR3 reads CASSFRGGLYNEQFF. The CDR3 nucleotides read TGTGCCAGCAGTTTCCGCGGGGGACTTTACAATGAGCAGTTCTTC.

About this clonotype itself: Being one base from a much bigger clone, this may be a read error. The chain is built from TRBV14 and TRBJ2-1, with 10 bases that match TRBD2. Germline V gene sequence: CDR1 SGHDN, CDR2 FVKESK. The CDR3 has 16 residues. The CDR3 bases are TGTGCCAGCAGCCAAGTAACTAGCGGGAAGGGGGAGACCCAGCACTTC. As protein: CASSQVTSGKGETQHF.

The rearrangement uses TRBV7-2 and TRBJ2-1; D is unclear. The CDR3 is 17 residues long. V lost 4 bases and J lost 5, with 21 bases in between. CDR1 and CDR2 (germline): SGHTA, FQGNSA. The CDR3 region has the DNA TGTGCCAGCAGCTCCAGACCCCAAGAAATTCGGCACAATGAGCAGTTCTTC. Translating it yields CASSSRPQEIRHNEQFF.

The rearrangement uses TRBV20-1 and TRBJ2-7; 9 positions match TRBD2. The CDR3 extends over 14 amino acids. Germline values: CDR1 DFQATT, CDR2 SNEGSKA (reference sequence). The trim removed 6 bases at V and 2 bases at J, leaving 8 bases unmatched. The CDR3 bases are TGCAGTGCCCTGGGGTCTAGCGGGACCTACGAGCAGTACTTC. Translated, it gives CSALGSSGTYEQYF.

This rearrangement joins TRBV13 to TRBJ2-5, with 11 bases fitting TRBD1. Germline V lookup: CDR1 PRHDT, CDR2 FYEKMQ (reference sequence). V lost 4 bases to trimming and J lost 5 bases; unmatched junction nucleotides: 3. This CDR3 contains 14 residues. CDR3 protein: CASSWTGGAETQYF. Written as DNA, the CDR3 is TGTGCCAGCAGCTGGACAGGGGGCGCCGAGACCCAGTACTTC.

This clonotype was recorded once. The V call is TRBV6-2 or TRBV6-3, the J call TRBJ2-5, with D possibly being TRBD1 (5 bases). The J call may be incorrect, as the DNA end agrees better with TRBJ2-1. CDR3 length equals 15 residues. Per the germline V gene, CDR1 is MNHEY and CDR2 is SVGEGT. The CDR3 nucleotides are TGTGCCAGCAGTTACTCGGGGCAGACATCGAATGAGCAGTTCTTC. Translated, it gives CASSYSGQTSNEQFF.

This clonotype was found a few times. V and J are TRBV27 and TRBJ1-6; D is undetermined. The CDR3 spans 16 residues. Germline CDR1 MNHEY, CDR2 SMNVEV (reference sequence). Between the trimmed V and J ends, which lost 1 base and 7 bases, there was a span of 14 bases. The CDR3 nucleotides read TGTGCCAGCAGTTTATACGGAGTCGGCGCGAATTCACCCCTCCACTTT. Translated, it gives CASSLYGVGANSPLHF.

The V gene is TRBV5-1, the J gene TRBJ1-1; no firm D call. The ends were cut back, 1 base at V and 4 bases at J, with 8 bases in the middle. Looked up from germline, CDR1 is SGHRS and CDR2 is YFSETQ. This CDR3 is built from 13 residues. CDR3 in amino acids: CASSLTWGTEAFF. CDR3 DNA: TGCGCCAGCAGCTTGACCTGGGGCACTGAAGCTTTCTTT.

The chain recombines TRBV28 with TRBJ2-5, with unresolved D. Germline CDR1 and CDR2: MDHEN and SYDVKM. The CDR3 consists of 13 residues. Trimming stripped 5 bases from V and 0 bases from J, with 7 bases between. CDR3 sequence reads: CASSPRYQETQYF. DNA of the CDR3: TGTGCCAGCAGTCCCAGATACCAAGAGACCCAGTACTTC.

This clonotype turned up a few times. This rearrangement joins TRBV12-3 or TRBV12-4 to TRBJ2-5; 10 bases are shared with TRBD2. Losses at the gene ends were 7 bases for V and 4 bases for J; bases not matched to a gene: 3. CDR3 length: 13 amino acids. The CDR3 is CASNEREGETQYF. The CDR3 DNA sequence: TGTGCCAGCAATGAGCGGGAGGGAGAGACCCAGTACTTC.

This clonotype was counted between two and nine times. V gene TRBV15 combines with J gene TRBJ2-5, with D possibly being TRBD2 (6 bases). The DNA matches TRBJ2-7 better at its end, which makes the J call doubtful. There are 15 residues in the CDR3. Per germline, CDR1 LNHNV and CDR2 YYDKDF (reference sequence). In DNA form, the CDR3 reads TGTGCCACCAGCAGAGAGGGGGGTAACGCCTACGAGCAGTACTTC. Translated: CATSREGGNAYEQYF.

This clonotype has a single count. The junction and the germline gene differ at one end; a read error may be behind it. The CDR3 sequence: CVSGPDRGTEAFF. The CDR3 region has the DNA TGTGTCAGCGGACCGGACAGGGGGACTGAAGCTTTCTTT. The chain couples TRBV2 to TRBJ1-1, with 10 positions matching TRBD1. This CDR3 has 13 residues. CDR1 and CDR2 from the germline V gene are SNHLY and FYNNEI.

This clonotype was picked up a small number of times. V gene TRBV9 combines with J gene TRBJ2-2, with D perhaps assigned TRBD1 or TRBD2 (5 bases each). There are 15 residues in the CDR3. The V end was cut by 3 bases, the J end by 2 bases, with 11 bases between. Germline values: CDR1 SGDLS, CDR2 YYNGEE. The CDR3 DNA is TGTGCCAGCAGCGAGGGGAGCGCAAACACCGGGGAGCTGTTTTTT. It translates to CASSEGSANTGELFF.

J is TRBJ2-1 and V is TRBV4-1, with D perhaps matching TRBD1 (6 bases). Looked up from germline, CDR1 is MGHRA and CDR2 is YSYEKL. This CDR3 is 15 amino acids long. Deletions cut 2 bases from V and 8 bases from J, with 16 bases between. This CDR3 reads CASSQTPTGKDEQFF. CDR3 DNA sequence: TGCGCCAGCAGCCAAACCCCAACAGGGAAGGATGAGCAGTTCTTC.

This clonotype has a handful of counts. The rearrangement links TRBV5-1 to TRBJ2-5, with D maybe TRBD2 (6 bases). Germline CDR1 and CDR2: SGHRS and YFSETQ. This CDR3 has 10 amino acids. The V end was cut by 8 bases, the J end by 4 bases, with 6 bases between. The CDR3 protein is CARGGETQYF. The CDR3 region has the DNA TGCGCCAGGGGAGGAGAGACCCAGTACTTC.

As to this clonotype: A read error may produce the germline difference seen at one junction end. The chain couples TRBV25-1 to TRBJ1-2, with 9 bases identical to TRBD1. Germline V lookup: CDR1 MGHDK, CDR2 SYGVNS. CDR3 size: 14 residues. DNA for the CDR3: TGTGCCTGCAGCCCCGACAGGGGGGACTATGGCTACACCTTC. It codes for CACSPDRGDYGYTF.

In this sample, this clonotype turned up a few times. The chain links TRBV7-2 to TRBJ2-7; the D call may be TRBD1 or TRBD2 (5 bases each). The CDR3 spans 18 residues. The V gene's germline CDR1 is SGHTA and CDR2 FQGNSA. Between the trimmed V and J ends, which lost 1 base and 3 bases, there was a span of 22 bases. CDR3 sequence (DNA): TGTGCCAGCAGCTTAGTTCGTGAGGGGCTCGGGACGTACTACGAGCAGTACTTC. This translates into CASSLVREGLGTYYEQYF.

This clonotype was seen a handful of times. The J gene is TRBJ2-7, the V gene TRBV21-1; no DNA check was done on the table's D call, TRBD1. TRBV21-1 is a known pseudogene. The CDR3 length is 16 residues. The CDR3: CASSHGAQGEVYEQYF. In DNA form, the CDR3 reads TGTGCCAGCAGTCACGGGGCACAGGGGGAAGTTTACGAGCAGTACTTC.

The CDR3 here is CSAKTGGWYNEQFF. The CDR3 bases are TGCAGTGCTAAGACAGGGGGATGGTACAATGAGCAGTTCTTC. The rearrangement uses TRBV20-1 and TRBJ2-1; 9 bases line up with TRBD1. The CDR3 length is 14 residues. Germline lookup yields CDR1 DFQATT and CDR2 SNEGSKA (reference sequence). With V trimmed by 4 bases and J by 4 bases, 5 bases remained unmatched.

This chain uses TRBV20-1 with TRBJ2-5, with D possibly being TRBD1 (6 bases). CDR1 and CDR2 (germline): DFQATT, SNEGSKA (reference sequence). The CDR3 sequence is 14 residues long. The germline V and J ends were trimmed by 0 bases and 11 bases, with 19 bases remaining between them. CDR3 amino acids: CSARDRGLDVGQYF. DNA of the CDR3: TGCAGTGCTAGAGACAGGGGCCTGGATGTTGGGCAGTACTTC.

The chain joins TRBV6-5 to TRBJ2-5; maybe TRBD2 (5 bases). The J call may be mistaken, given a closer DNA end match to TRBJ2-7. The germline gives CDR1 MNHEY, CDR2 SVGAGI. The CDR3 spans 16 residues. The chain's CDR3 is CASSYSMAGSSYEQYF. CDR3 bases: TGTGCCAGCAGTTACTCGATGGCGGGCAGCTCCTACGAGCAGTACTTC.